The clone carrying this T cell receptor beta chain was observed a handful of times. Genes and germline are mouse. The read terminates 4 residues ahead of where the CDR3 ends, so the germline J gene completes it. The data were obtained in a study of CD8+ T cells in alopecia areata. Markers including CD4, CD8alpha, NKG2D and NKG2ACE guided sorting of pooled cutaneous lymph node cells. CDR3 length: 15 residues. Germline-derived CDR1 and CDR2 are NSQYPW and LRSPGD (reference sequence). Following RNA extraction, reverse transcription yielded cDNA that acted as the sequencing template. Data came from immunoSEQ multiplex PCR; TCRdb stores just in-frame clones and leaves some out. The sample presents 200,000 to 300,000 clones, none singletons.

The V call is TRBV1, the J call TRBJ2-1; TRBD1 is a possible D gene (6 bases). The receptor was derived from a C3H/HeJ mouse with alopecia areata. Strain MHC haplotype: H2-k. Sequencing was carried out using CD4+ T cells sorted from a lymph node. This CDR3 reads CTCSADFGRGAEQFF. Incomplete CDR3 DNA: TGCACCTGCAGTGCAGATTTTGGCAGGGGAGCT.